This section outlines one T cell receptor beta chain sequence together with its context. TCRdb keeps only in-frame clones here, not all; method: immunoSEQ multiplex PCR. The sample consists of 200,000 to 300,000 clones, 70% to 90% of them appearing once. In assigning cohorts, the study relied on participant-reported clinical history. V gave up 4 bases and J gave up 7 bases; unmatched junction bases: 8. CDR3 length: 15 amino acids. The germline gives CDR1 SGHDT, CDR2 YYEEEE. This specimen belongs to a study of blood T cell repertoires in COVID-19. The specimen sequenced was PBMCs or T cells enriched from blood (not recorded which). The gene calls are TRBV5-6 and TRBJ1-5, with 10 bases that match TRBD1. This receptor was obtained from a woman aged 40 to 50 with acute COVID-19. The CDR3 here is CASSIGTGVLQPQHF. As DNA, the CDR3 is TGTGCCAGCAGCATCGGGACAGGGGTTCTCCAGCCCCAGCATTTT. Filled out from reference TRBV5-6 and TRBJ1-5, the complete variable domain reads DAGVTQSPTHLIKTRGQQVTLRCSPKSGHDTVSWYQQALGQGPQFIFQYYEEEERQRGNFPDRFSGHQFPNYSSELNVNALLLGDSALYLCASSIGTGVLQPQHFGDGTRLSIL.